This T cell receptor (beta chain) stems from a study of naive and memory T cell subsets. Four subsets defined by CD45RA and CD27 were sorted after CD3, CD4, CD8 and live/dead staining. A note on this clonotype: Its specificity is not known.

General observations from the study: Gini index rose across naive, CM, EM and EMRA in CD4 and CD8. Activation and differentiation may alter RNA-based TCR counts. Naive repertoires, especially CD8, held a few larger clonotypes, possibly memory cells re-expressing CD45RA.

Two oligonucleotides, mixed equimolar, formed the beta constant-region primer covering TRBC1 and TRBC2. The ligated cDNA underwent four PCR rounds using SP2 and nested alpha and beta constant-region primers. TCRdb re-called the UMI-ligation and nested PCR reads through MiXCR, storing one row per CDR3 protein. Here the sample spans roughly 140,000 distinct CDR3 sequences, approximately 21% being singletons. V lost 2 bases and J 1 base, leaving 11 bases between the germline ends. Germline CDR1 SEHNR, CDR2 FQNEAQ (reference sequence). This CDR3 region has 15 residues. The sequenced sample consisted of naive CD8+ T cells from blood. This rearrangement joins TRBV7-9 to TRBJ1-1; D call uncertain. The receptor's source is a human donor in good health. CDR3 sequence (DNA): TGTGCCAGCAGCTTAAACACAAGGCCGAACACTGAAGCTTTCTTT. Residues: CASSLNTRPNTEAFF.